This TCR beta chain appears in the sequencing data of a study of cytomegalovirus exposure and HLA in healthy donors. General study results and limits: The classifier was said to identify cytomegalovirus status with high specificity and sensitivity.

Note on this clone: What it recognizes is unknown.

Produced via immunoSEQ multiplex PCR; TCRdb's table is partial and in-frame only. This sample has around 300,000 clones, with around 89% found just once. The CDR3 consists of 17 residues. Trimming shortened V by 4 bases and J by 0 bases, and 15 bases separated the two germline ends. CDR1 is LNHNV and CDR2 is YYDKDF in the germline V gene (reference sequence). The V gene is TRBV15, the J gene TRBJ1-4; D may be TRBD1 (6 bases). The sample comprised PBMCs. This clonotype originated in a woman aged 18-29 years in good health and CMV-seronegative. The chain's CDR3 is CATSKGGGIATNEKLFF. CDR3 in DNA: TGTGCCACCAGCAAGGGGGGGGGAATTGCAACTAATGAAAAACTGTTTTTT.